This is a list of T cell receptor beta chains from one sample in a study of control samples from healthy donors and cancer patients. The table came from immunoSEQ multiplex PCR; TCRdb's copy has only in-frame clones and leaves some out. The table shows approximately 170,000 clones, with about 86% occurring only once. The specimen sequenced was blood. These receptors came from a woman aged 30 to 39 in good health. Each CDR3 is given with its conserved first and last residue. D genes are given only for firm matches. A clone size is listed for some rows: how often the clone was seen (once, few, many), or a class if it is expanded.

CDR3: CASSSGLRPYNEQFF; DNA: TGTGCCAGCAGTTCGGGACTCCGACCCTACAATGAGCAGTTCTTC; size: NA; J: TRBJ2-1; V: TRBV27; D: NA
CDR3: CSVEDPRPSSYNEQFF; DNA: TGCAGCGTTGAAGATCCCAGGCCTAGCTCCTACAATGAGCAGTTCTTC; size: NA; J: TRBJ2-1; V: TRBV29-1; D: NA
CDR3: CASSVGQGGDTQYF; DNA: TGTGCCAGCAGCGTCGGACAGGGTGGCGATACGCAGTATTTT; size: NA; J: TRBJ2-3; V: TRBV9; D: TRBD1
CDR3: CASSQGVHDTGELFF; DNA: TGTGCCAGCAGCCAAGGGGTACACGACACCGGGGAGCTGTTTTTT; size: NA; J: TRBJ2-2; V: TRBV4-2; D: NA
CDR3: CASSIAAGTQGETQYF; DNA: TGTGCCAGTAGTATAGCCGCCGGGACCCAAGGGGAGACCCAGTACTTC; size: once; J: TRBJ2-5; V: TRBV19; D: NA
CDR3: CATSRAEGFYEQYF; DNA: TGTGCCACCAGCAGAGCCGAGGGATTCTACGAGCAGTACTTC; size: NA; J: TRBJ2-7; V: TRBV15; D: NA
CDR3: CASSTRQGGNTEAFF; DNA: TGTGCCAGCAGCACAAGACAGGGGGGAAACACTGAAGCTTTCTTT; size: NA; J: TRBJ1-1; V: TRBV11-2; D: TRBD1
CDR3: CASSLLPGAGANVLTF; DNA: TGTGCCAGCAGTTTATTACCCGGGGCTGGGGCCAACGTCCTGACTTTC; size: once; J: TRBJ2-6; V: TRBV27; D: NA
CDR3: CASSPLGEQPQHF; DNA: TGTGCCAGCAGTCCGTTGGGGGAGCAGCCCCAGCATTTT; size: NA; J: TRBJ1-5; V: TRBV6-4; D: NA
CDR3: CASSLTGGAGEKLFF; DNA: TGTGCCAGCAGCCTGACAGGGGGCGCGGGTGAAAAACTGTTTTTT; size: NA; J: TRBJ1-4; V: TRBV3-1/TRBV3-2; D: TRBD1
CDR3: CASSQERTGARLAFF; DNA: TGTGCCAGCAGCCAAGAGAGGACAGGGGCGCGGTTGGCTTTCTTT; size: NA; J: TRBJ1-1; V: TRBV14; D: TRBD1
CDR3: CASSIETGSVEQYF; DNA: TGTGCCAGTAGTATCGAGACAGGGTCAGTCGAGCAGTACTTC; size: NA; J: TRBJ2-7; V: TRBV19; D: TRBD1
CDR3: CASSRTGVYGYTF; DNA: TGTGCCAGCAGCCGAACAGGGGTCTATGGCTACACCTTC; size: NA; J: TRBJ1-2; V: TRBV7-9; D: TRBD1
CDR3: CASRRTSGISLIDEQFF; DNA: TGTGCCAGCCGCCGGACTAGCGGGATATCGCTTATTGACGAGCAGTTCTTC; size: NA; J: TRBJ2-1; V: TRBV9; D: TRBD2
CDR3: CASSPQGETQYF; DNA: TGTGCCAGCTCACCCCAAGGGGAGACCCAGTACTTC; size: NA; J: TRBJ2-5; V: TRBV18; D: NA
CDR3: CAISESYGQREAGETQYF; DNA: TGTGCCATCAGTGAGTCTTATGGCCAGCGGGAGGCCGGGGAGACCCAGTACTTC; size: few; J: TRBJ2-5; V: TRBV10-3; D: TRBD2
CDR3: CATAHSGTSNTEAFF; DNA: TGTGCCACGGCCCACTCCGGGACGTCGAACACTGAAGCTTTCTTT; size: NA; J: TRBJ1-1; V: TRBV10-3; D: NA
CDR3: CASSPLGAGGGETQYF; DNA: TGTGCCAGCAGCCCCCTAGGAGCGGGAGGAGGTGAGACCCAGTACTTC; size: NA; J: TRBJ2-5; V: TRBV4-2; D: TRBD2
CDR3: CASSSAGVNENIQYF; DNA: TGTGCCAGCAGTTCGGCGGGAGTCAACGAAAACATTCAGTACTTC; size: once; J: TRBJ2-4; V: TRBV27; D: TRBD2
CDR3: CASSLVMTLYNEQFF; DNA: TGTGCCAGCAGCTTAGTCATGACTCTCTACAATGAGCAGTTCTTC; size: NA; J: TRBJ2-1; V: TRBV11-3; D: NA
CDR3: CARSLEAGVAETQYF; DNA: TGTGCCAGAAGCTTGGAAGCGGGAGTGGCGGAGACCCAGTACTTC; size: NA; J: TRBJ2-5; V: TRBV5-3; D: TRBD2
CDR3: CATSGYNEQFF; DNA: TGTGCCACCAGTGGCTACAATGAGCAGTTCTTC; size: NA; J: TRBJ2-1; V: TRBV24-1; D: NA
CDR3: CASSLAAVTQPQHF; DNA: TGTGCCAGCAGCTTGGCGGCAGTCACTCAGCCCCAGCATTTT; size: NA; J: TRBJ1-5; V: TRBV5-5; D: NA
CDR3: CATSPVYGYTF; DNA: TGTGCCACCTCGCCGGTTTATGGCTACACCTTC; size: NA; J: TRBJ1-2; V: TRBV6-5; D: NA
CDR3: CASSFGRGNEQFF; DNA: TGTGCCAGCAGTTTCGGCAGGGGCAATGAGCAGTTCTTC; size: NA; J: TRBJ2-1; V: TRBV28; D: NA
CDR3: CASRTGPGWPQHF; DNA: TGTGCCTCCCGAACGGGACCGGGCTGGCCCCAGCATTTT; size: few; J: TRBJ1-5; V: TRBV6-5; D: NA
CDR3: CASSLYNTEAFF; DNA: TGTGCCAGCAGCTTATATAACACTGAAGCTTTCTTT; size: NA; J: TRBJ1-1; V: TRBV5-4; D: NA
CDR3: CASTSPDYRQYF; DNA: TGTGCCAGCACCTCCCCGGACTACCGGCAGTACTTC; size: NA; J: TRBJ2-7; V: TRBV28; D: NA
CDR3: CASSQDSPRLNTEAFF; DNA: TGCGCCAGCAGCCAAGACTCCCCCCGGTTGAACACTGAAGCTTTCTTT; size: NA; J: TRBJ1-1; V: TRBV4-1; D: NA
CDR3: CASSSNAVRNQPQHF; DNA: TGTGCCAGCAGTTCCAATGCGGTCCGCAATCAGCCCCAGCATTTT; size: NA; J: TRBJ1-5; V: TRBV6-6; D: NA
CDR3: CAISGSGAVRTDTQYF; DNA: TGTGCCATCAGTGGCTCGGGGGCCGTACGCACAGATACGCAGTATTTT; size: NA; J: TRBJ2-3; V: TRBV10-3; D: NA
CDR3: CASSYSGNQETQYF; DNA: TGTGCCAGCAGTTACTCCGGCAACCAAGAGACCCAGTACTTC; size: NA; J: TRBJ2-5; V: TRBV6-5; D: NA
CDR3: CASSAGTSGDPYEQYF; DNA: TGCGCCAGCAGCGCAGGGACTAGCGGGGACCCCTACGAGCAGTACTTC; size: NA; J: TRBJ2-7; V: TRBV5-1; D: TRBD2
CDR3: CASSSREEGLVAQYF; DNA: TGTGCCAGCAGCTCGCGGGAGGAGGGCCTAGTGGCTCAGTACTTC; size: NA; J: TRBJ2-5; V: TRBV7-2; D: TRBD2
CDR3: CASGQGPSTDTQYF; DNA: TGTGCTAGCGGACAGGGACCTAGCACAGATACGCAGTATTTT; size: NA; J: TRBJ2-3; V: TRBV7-7; D: TRBD1
CDR3: CASSSGNGELFF; DNA: TGTGCCAGCAGCTCTGGGAACGGGGAGCTGTTTTTT; size: NA; J: TRBJ2-2; V: TRBV7-9; D: NA
CDR3: CASSSTSGAYNEQFF; DNA: TGTGCTAGCAGCTCGACTAGCGGGGCCTACAATGAGCAGTTCTTC; size: NA; J: TRBJ2-1; V: TRBV7-7; D: TRBD2
CDR3: CASSFTGVRGGELFF; DNA: TGTGCCAGCAGCTTTACGGGGGTGCGGGGCGGGGAGCTGTTTTTT; size: NA; J: TRBJ2-2; V: TRBV11-3; D: NA
CDR3: CASSPGANYEQYF; DNA: TGTGCCAGCAGTCCAGGGGCCAACTACGAGCAGTACTTC; size: NA; J: TRBJ2-7; V: TRBV6-5; D: NA
CDR3: CASSQGLNYEQYF; DNA: TGTGCCAGCAGCCAAGGACTGAACTACGAGCAGTACTTC; size: few; J: TRBJ2-7; V: TRBV3-1/TRBV3-2; D: NA
CDR3: CASSPWVGATDTQYF; DNA: TGTGCCAGCAGTCCCTGGGTTGGGGCTACAGATACGCAGTATTTT; size: NA; J: TRBJ2-3; V: TRBV6-5; D: NA
CDR3: CASSFPSGPQHF; DNA: TGTGCCAGCAGTTTTCCGTCCGGTCCCCAGCATTTT; size: NA; J: TRBJ1-5; V: TRBV12-3/TRBV12-4; D: NA
CDR3: CASSQVYRSEETQYF; DNA: TGTGCCAGCAGCCAAGTATACAGGAGTGAAGAGACCCAGTACTTC; size: NA; J: TRBJ2-5; V: TRBV3-1/TRBV3-2; D: NA
CDR3: CASSLEGAGNQPQHF; DNA: TGTGCCAGCAGCTTAGAAGGCGCAGGGAATCAGCCCCAGCATTTT; size: few; J: TRBJ1-5; V: TRBV7-6; D: NA
CDR3: CASRLALPFNEQFF; DNA: TGTGCCAGCCGTCTAGCACTACCCTTCAATGAGCAGTTCTTC; size: NA; J: TRBJ2-1; V: TRBV27; D: NA
CDR3: CASSLILRNEQFF; DNA: TGTGCCAGCAGCTTGATCCTCCGCAATGAGCAGTTCTTC; size: NA; J: TRBJ2-1; V: TRBV5-6; D: NA
CDR3: CASSQDVAVYEQYF; DNA: TGTGCCAGCAGCCAAGATGTGGCAGTCTACGAGCAGTACTTC; size: NA; J: TRBJ2-7; V: TRBV3-1/TRBV3-2; D: NA
CDR3: CASSESGSSYEQYF; DNA: TGCGCCAGCAGCGAAAGCGGGAGCTCCTACGAGCAGTACTTC; size: NA; J: TRBJ2-7; V: TRBV5-1; D: TRBD2
CDR3: CASSYGLGTEETQYF; DNA: TGTGCCAGCAGTTACGGACTCGGGACAGAAGAGACCCAGTACTTC; size: NA; J: TRBJ2-5; V: TRBV6-5; D: TRBD1
CDR3: CASNRGRDTEAFF; DNA: TGTGCCAGCAACCGGGGTAGGGACACTGAAGCTTTCTTT; size: NA; J: TRBJ1-1; V: TRBV6-5; D: NA